This T cell receptor (beta chain) emerged from a study of cytomegalovirus exposure and HLA in healthy donors. In its sample, this clone was seen once. CDR1 and CDR2 from the germline V gene are MGHDK and SYGVNS. The CDR3 length is 14 residues. 60 Vbeta and 13 Jbeta primers were used in PCR. Repertoires were generated with immunoSEQ multiplex PCR, while TCRdb's copy carries only in-frame clones and drops some. The sample consists of roughly 200,000 clones, 60% to 80% of them appearing once. The sample was PBMCs. The J gene is TRBJ1-3, the V gene TRBV25-1; no reliable D call. The clonotype originates from a man aged 55 to 69 in good health and CMV-seronegative. The CDR3 loop is CASAAAASGNTIYF. Written as DNA, the CDR3 is TGTGCTAGCGCGGCGGCCGCTTCTGGAAACACCATATATTTT.